The present T cell receptor beta chain was sequenced within a study of neoadjuvant anti-PD-1 for oral cavity cancer. Germline V gene sequence: CDR1 SGHNT, CDR2 YYREEE (reference sequence). The CDR3 length is 16 residues. Trimming took 4 bases from V and 4 from J; bases not matched to a gene: 6. Two replicates per tumor sample, mostly from around 4.9 ug of genomic DNA. TCRdb's copy holds only in-frame clones and misses some; the assay was immunoSEQ multiplex PCR. The sample includes 23,000 or so clones, approximately 27% of them seen just once. As for time point: after neoadjuvant nivolumab, at surgical resection. These oral cavity squamous cell carcinomas were HPV-negative and locally advanced. This clone has only a few counts.

This chain uses TRBV5-4 with TRBJ2-5; the match to TRBD2 covers 14 bases. The sequence derives from a person between 35 and 79 years old with oral cavity squamous cell carcinoma. The sequencing here drew on tumor tissue, taken after nivolumab (anti-PD-1) treatment. The CDR3 region has the DNA TGTGCCAGCAGCCCCGGACTAGCGGGGGGTACAGAGACCCAGTACTTC. Amino acid sequence: CASSPGLAGGTETQYF.